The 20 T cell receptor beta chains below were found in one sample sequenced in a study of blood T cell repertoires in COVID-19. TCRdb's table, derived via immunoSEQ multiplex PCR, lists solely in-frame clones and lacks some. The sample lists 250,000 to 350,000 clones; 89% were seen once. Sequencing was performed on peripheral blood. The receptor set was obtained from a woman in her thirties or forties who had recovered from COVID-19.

The CDR3 protein is CASSTTQNTGELFF. The CDR3 DNA sequence: TGTGCCAGCTCAACGACACAGAACACCGGGGAGCTGTTTTTT. V is TRBV18 and J is TRBJ2-2; D is uncertain. CDR1 and CDR2 (germline): KGHSH, LQKENI. V lost 5 bases, J lost 1 base, and 8 bases lay in between. CDR3 length equals 14 residues.

The CDR3 is CASSPILQALSSYNEQFF. The DNA for the CDR3 is TGTGCCAGCTCACCAATTTTGCAAGCCCTAAGCTCCTACAATGAGCAGTTCTTC. The chain carries TRBV18 and TRBJ2-1, with D unclear. Trimming took 2 bases from V and 0 from J, leaving 17 bases between them. The CDR3 is 18 amino acids. The V gene's germline CDR1 is KGHSH and CDR2 LQKENI. The variable domain in full, completed from reference TRBV18 and TRBJ2-1, reads NAGVMQNPRHLVRRRGQEARLRCSPMKGHSHVYWYRQLPEEGLKFMVYLQKENIIDESGMPKERFSAEFPKEGPSILRIQQVVRGDSAAYFCASSPILQALSSYNEQFFGPGTRLTVL.

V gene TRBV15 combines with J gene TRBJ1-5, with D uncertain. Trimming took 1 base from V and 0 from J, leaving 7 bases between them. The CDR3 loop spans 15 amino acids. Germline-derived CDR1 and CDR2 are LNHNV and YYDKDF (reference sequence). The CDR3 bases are TGTGCCACCAGCAGAGGCCGGGATAGCAATCAGCCCCAGCATTTT. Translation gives CATSRGRDSNQPQHF. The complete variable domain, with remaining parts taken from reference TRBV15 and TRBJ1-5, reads DAMVIQNPRYQVTQFGKPVTLSCSQTLNHNVMYWYQQKSSQAPKLLFHYYDKDFNNEADTPDNFQSRRPNTSFCFLDIRSPGLGDTAMYLCATSRGRDSNQPQHFGDGTRLSIL.

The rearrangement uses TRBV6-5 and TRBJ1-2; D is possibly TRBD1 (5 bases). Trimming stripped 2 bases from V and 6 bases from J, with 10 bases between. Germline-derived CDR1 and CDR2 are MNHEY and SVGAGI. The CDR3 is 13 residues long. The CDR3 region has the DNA TGTGCCAGCAGTTACGGGCCAGGGAATGGCTACACCTTC. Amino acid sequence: CASSYGPGNGYTF.

The CDR3 DNA reads TGTGCCAGCAGTTTAGGGGCTTTCTCTGGGCCGCCCCAGCATTTT. Translating it yields CASSLGAFSGPPQHF. V and J are TRBV27 and TRBJ1-5; D possibly corresponds to TRBD1 (5 bases). Trimming pared 2 bases from V and 9 bases from J, leaving 17 bases between. CDR3 length: 15 amino acids. CDR1 MNHEY and CDR2 SMNVEV come from the germline V gene (reference sequence).

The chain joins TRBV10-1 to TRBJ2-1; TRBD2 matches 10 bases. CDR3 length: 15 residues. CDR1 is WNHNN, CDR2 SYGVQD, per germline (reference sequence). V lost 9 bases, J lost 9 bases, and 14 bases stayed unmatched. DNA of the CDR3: TGCGCCAGGACCTTTCAGCGGGAGGGCCGGGGTGAGCAGTTCTTC. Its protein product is CARTFQREGRGEQFF.

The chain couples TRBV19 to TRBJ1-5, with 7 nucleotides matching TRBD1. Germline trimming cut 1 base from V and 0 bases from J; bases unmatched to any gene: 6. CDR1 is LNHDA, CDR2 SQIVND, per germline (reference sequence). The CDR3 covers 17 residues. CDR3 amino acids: CASSIVGTAASNQPQHF. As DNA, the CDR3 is TGTGCCAGTAGTATAGTTGGGACAGCGGCTAGCAATCAGCCCCAGCATTTT.

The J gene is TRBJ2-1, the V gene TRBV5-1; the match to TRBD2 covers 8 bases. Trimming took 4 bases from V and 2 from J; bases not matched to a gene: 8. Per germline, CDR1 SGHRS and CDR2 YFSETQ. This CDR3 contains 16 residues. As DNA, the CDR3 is TGCGCCAGCAGCGCCCTAGCGGGTGGCCCCTACAATGAGCAGTTCTTC. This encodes CASSALAGGPYNEQFF. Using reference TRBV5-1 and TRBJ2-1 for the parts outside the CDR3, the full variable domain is KAGVTQTPRYLIKTRGQQVTLSCSPISGHRSVSWYQQTPGQGLQFLFEYFSETQRNKGNFPGRFSGRQFSNSRSEMNVSTLELGDSALYLCASSALAGGPYNEQFFGPGTRLTVL.

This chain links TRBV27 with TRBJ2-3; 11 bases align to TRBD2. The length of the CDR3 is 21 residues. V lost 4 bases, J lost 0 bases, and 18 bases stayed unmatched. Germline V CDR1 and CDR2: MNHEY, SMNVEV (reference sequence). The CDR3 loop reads CASSSPLGTSGNIISTDTQYF. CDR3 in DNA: TGTGCCAGCAGTTCCCCGCTCGGGACTAGCGGAAACATTATCAGCACAGATACGCAGTATTTT.

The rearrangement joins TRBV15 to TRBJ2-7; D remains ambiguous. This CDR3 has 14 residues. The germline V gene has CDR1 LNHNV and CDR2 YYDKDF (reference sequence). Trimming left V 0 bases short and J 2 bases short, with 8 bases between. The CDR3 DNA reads TGTGCCACCAGCAGAGATCTTGGAGCCTACGAGCAGTACTTC. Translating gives CATSRDLGAYEQYF. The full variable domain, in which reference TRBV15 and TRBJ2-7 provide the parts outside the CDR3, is DAMVIQNPRYQVTQFGKPVTLSCSQTLNHNVMYWYQQKSSQAPKLLFHYYDKDFNNEADTPDNFQSRRPNTSFCFLDIRSPGLGDTAMYLCATSRDLGAYEQYFGPGTRLTVT.

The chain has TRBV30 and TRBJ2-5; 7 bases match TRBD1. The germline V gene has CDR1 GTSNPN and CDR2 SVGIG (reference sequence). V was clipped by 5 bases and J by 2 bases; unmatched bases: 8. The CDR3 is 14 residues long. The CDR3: CAWQRQGPQETQYF. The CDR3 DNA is TGTGCCTGGCAAAGACAGGGACCACAAGAGACCCAGTACTTC.

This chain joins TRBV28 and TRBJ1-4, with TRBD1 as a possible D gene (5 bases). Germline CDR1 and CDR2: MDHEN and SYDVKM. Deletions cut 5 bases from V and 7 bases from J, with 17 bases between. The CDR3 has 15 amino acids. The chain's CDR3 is CASSPPTAGGEKLFF. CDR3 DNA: TGTGCCAGCAGTCCACCGACAGCCGGGGGTGAAAAACTGTTTTTT.

The CDR3 region is CASSPGRGALGTDTQYF. CDR3 coding DNA: TGTGCCAGCTCACCGGGCAGGGGTGCTTTGGGCACAGATACGCAGTATTTT. The rearrangement joins TRBV18 to TRBJ2-3; D may be TRBD1 (6 bases). Germline lookup yields CDR1 KGHSH and CDR2 LQKENI. V dropped 3 bases and J dropped 1 base, with 17 bases sitting between them. The CDR3 is 17 amino acids.

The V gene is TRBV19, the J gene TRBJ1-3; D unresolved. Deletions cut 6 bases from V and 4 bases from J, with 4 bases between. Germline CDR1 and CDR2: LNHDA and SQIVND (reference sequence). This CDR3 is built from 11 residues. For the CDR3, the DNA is TGTGCCAGTAGCCTGGGAAACACCATATATTTT. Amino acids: CASSLGNTIYF.

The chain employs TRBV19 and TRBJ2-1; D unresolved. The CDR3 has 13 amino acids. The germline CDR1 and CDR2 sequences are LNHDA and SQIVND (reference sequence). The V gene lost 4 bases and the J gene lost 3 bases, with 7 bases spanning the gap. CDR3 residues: CASSTGRYNEQFF. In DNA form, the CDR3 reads TGTGCCAGTAGTACAGGCCGCTACAATGAGCAGTTCTTC.

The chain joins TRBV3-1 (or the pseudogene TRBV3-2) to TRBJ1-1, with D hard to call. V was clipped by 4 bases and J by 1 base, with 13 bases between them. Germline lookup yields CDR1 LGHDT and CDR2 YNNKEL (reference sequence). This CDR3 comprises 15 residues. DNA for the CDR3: TGTGCCAGCAGCCTAGACACACCGGGGAACACTGAAGCTTTCTTT. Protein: CASSLDTPGNTEAFF.

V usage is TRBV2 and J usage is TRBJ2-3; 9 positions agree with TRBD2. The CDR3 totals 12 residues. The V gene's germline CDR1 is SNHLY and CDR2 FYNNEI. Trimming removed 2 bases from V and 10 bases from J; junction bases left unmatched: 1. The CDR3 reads CASSEIAGAQYF. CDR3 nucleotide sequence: TGTGCCAGCAGTGAAATAGCGGGAGCGCAGTATTTT.

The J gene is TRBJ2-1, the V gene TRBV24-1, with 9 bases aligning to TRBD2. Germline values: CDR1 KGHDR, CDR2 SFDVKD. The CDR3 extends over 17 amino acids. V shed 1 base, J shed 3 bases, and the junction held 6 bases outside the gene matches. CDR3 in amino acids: CATSDFSASGDYNEQFF. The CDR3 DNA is TGTGCCACCAGTGATTTCTCGGCTAGCGGGGACTACAATGAGCAGTTCTTC.

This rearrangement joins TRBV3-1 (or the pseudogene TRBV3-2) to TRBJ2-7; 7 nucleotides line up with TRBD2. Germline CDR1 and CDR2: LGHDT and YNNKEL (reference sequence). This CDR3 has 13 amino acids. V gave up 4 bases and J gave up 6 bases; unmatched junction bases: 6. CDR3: CASSRAGDGEQYF. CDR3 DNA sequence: TGTGCCAGCAGCCGGGCGGGGGACGGCGAGCAGTACTTC.

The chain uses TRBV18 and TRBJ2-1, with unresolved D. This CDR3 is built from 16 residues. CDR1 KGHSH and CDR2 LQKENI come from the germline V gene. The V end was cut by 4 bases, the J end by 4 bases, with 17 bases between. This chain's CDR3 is CASSLFSGHNYNEQFF. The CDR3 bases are TGTGCCAGCTCACTTTTCTCAGGCCATAATTACAATGAGCAGTTCTTC.